The clone carrying this T cell receptor beta chain occurred many times. The target antigen is unknown. This entry belongs to a study of breast tumors, draining lymph nodes, adjacent tissues. Axillary draining lymph nodes of breast cancer patients supplied the node samples. Trimming cost V 0 bases and J 8 bases, with 14 bases left between them. This CDR3 has 15 amino acids. The germline V gene encodes CDR1 SGHRS and CDR2 YFSETQ. Broader study findings: Tumor T cell lymph node origin was a supported hypothesis, not proven. Tumor and nontumor repertoires were significantly more similar in luminal-like than in basal-like breast cancer. Compared with lymph nodes, tumors were less diverse; compared with nontumor tissue, more. The data were judged consistent with most tumor T cells coming from lymph node and expanding in tumor.

Using its own MiXCR run on the multiplex PCR reads, TCRdb lists one record per CDR3 protein. The profile shows approximately 130,000 distinct CDR3 sequences, 21% of them singletons. The rearrangement joins TRBV5-1 to TRBJ1-4; tentatively, D is TRBD1 (5 bases). Material: axillary lymph node tissue. The TCR was taken from a female donor with breast cancer. Some clones in this sample may be carry-over from other donors' samples. The CDR3 nucleotides read TGCGCCAGCAGCTTGGATCCCAGGGTAGGAGAAAAACTGTTTTTT. Translation: CASSLDPRVGEKLFF. Filled out from reference TRBV5-1 and TRBJ1-4, the complete variable domain reads KAGVTQTPRYLIKTRGQQVTLSCSPISGHRSVSWYQQTPGQGLQFLFEYFSETQRNKGNFPGRFSGRQFSNSRSEMNVSTLELGDSALYLCASSLDPRVGEKLFFGSGTQLSVL.